This T cell receptor beta chain appears in the sequencing data of a study of Ad26.COV2.S vaccination and SARS-CoV-2 variants. Study details: The donor participated in the COV1001 trial, in its Ad26.COV2.S arm.

V lost 1 base, J lost 7 bases, and 20 bases lay in between. This CDR3 contains 16 residues. From germline, CDR1 is SGHVS and CDR2 FQNEAQ. Produced via immunoSEQ multiplex PCR; TCRdb's table is partial and in-frame only. The data contain fewer than 800,000 clones, around 92% of them singletons. Notes on the study in general: There was reportedly substantial breadth in spike-specific CD8+ and CD4+ T cell responses after vaccination.

Stated treatment: roughly 19 received Ad26.COV2.S at low or high dose, single or two shots; five or six received placebo; per-sample allocation not given. After the first vaccine or placebo injection, samples were drawn on day 63. About this clone: Its antigen is currently unknown.

This specimen was peripheral blood, taken in a trial of Ad26.COV2.S vaccine versus placebo. The receptor comes from a person aged 18-60 years who received the Ad26.COV2.S COVID-19 vaccine or a placebo. The rearrangement joins TRBV7-8 to TRBJ2-7; TRBD1 might be the D (6 bases). CDR3 amino acids: CASSLDAMGAQGEQYF. The CDR3 DNA reads as TGTGCCAGCAGCTTAGATGCGATGGGGGCGCAAGGGGAGCAGTACTTC.